This T cell receptor (beta chain) came from a study of cytomegalovirus exposure and HLA in healthy donors. The PCR used 60 Vbeta and 13 Jbeta primers. The assay was immunoSEQ multiplex PCR, and TCRdb's table has in-frame clones only and misses some. The data show under 200,000 clones, with roughly 80% seen just once and roughly 3% held by the top ten. Whole-study findings and limits: Links to common viral pathogens appeared, in a later analysis, for several of the most significant clusters. Per a later analysis, 15,000 to 20,000 TCR beta sequences showed association with HLA alleles at 0.05 false discovery rate. The authors considered a cluster of highly shared sequence variants likely to be a sequencing artifact.

With 0 bases clipped from V and 5 bases from J, the junction kept 9 bases outside the gene matches. Germline CDR1 is GTSNPN and CDR2 is SVGIG (reference sequence). The CDR3 runs to 15 residues. On this clone itself: The antigen remains undetermined.

The sequence was obtained from a female donor in good health and CMV-seronegative. The sample consisted of PBMCs. The genes are TRBV30 and TRBJ2-5; TRBD1 agrees at 7 bases. The CDR3 sequence is CAWSVGQAPRETQYF. As DNA, the CDR3 is TGTGCCTGGAGTGTAGGACAGGCGCCAAGGGAGACCCAGTACTTC.